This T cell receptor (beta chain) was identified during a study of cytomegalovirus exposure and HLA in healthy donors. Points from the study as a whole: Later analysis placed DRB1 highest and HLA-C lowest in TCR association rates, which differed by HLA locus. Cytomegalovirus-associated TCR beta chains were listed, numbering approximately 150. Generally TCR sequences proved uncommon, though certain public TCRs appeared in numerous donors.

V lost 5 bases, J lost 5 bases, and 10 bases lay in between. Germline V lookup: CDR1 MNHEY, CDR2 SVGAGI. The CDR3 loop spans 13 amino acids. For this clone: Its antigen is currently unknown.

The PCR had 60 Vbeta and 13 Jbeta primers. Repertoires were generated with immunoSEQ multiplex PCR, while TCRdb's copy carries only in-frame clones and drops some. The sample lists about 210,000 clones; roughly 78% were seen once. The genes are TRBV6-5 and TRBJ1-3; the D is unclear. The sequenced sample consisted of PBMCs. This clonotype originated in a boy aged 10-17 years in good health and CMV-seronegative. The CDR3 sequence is CASSIGRRNTIYF. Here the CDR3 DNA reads TGTGCCAGCAGTATTGGGAGGAGAAACACCATATATTTT.